These T cell receptor beta chains were read from a single sample in a study of blood T cell repertoires in COVID-19. Clones were sequenced by immunoSEQ multiplex PCR, and TCRdb holds only the in-frame ones, with some missing. The sample records about 140,000 clones, 65% to 80% being singletons. The specimen was peripheral blood. These receptors were collected from a man older than 75 with acute or convalescent COVID-19. CDR3s include the opening cysteine and the closing phenylalanine or tryptophan. The D gene is left open where the match is weak. Rows give clone size only sometimes, using once, few, many, or a class for an expanded clone.

d_call,clone_size,j_call,cdr3_length,v_call,cdr3_nt,cdr3_aa
.,few,TRBJ2-7,15,TRBV7-9,TGTGCCAGCAGCTTAGCAGGAGCCCTCTCCTACGAGCAGTACTTC,CASSLAGALSYEQYF
TRBD1,.,TRBJ2-4,15,TRBV5-6,TGTGCCAGCAGCCGAACAGGGGGAGCCAAAAACATTCAGTACTTC,CASSRTGGAKNIQYF
TRBD1,.,TRBJ1-5,15,TRBV18,TGTGCCAGCTCACCTGGGACAGGTACTTATCAGCCCCAGCATTTT,CASSPGTGTYQPQHF
.,.,TRBJ1-2,18,TRBV11-2,TGTGCCAGCAGTTCTCACAGGCAGGGTGGGGTCTCGGACTATGGCTACACCTTC,CASSSHRQGGVSDYGYTF
.,once,TRBJ2-7,12,TRBV15,TGTGCCACGGGGCGGTTGGGCTACGAGCAGTACTTC,CATGRLGYEQYF
TRBD1,few,TRBJ2-7,14,TRBV6-2/TRBV6-3,TGTGCCAGCAGACCTTCCGGGACAGCGGACGAGCAGTACTTC,CASRPSGTADEQYF
TRBD1,.,TRBJ1-2,13,TRBV28,TGTGCCAGCGGAGGGGGCAAAAGCTATGGCTACACCTTC,CASGGGKSYGYTF
TRBD1,.,TRBJ1-5,15,TRBV27,TGTGCCAGCAGACTACAGGGGAGCAGCAATCAGCCCCAGCATTTT,CASRLQGSSNQPQHF
TRBD1,.,TRBJ1-6,14,TRBV6-5,TGTGCCAGCAGTTTAGGACAGGGAAGTTCACCCCTCCACTTT,CASSLGQGSSPLHF
.,.,TRBJ2-2,17,TRBV19,TGTGCCAGTAGTTTGACGACTGGAAGTGGAAGTACCGGGGAGCTGTTTTTT,CASSLTTGSGSTGELFF
.,.,TRBJ1-1,16,TRBV2,TGTGCCAGCCATCGTACGGGGTCGCCCGCGGCCACTGAAGCTTTCTTT,CASHRTGSPAATEAFF
.,.,TRBJ1-1,15,TRBV5-1,TGCGCCAGCAGCTCAGGGCGGGGGGGCGGCGCTGAAGCTTTCTTT,CASSSGRGGGAEAFF
.,.,TRBJ2-3,14,TRBV13,TGTGCCAGCAGCTTACGCGGAAGCACAGATACGCAGTATTTT,CASSLRGSTDTQYF
TRBD2,.,TRBJ2-1,14,TRBV3-1/TRBV3-2,TGTGCCAGCAGCCCGACGGGGGGTTACAATGAGCAGTTCTTC,CASSPTGGYNEQFF
TRBD1,few,TRBJ1-1,16,TRBV11-3,TGTGCCAGCAGCTTAGACACAGGGGGCGGTGACGCTGAAGCTTTCTTT,CASSLDTGGGDAEAFF
.,.,TRBJ1-1,11,TRBV19,TGTGCCAGTACCTCAAGGAGGGAAGCTTTCTTT,CASTSRREAFF
.,.,TRBJ1-1,16,TRBV5-5,TGTGCCAGCAGCTTGTCCGGGCAGGGCGGAAACACTGAAGCTTTCTTT,CASSLSGQGGNTEAFF
TRBD1,few,TRBJ1-4,14,TRBV25-1,TGTGCCAGCACGGACAGGGGCAAACCTGAAAAACTGTTTTTT,CASTDRGKPEKLFF
.,.,TRBJ1-6,13,TRBV19,TGTGCCAGTAGTGGCAGGGGTAATTCACCCCTCCACTTT,CASSGRGNSPLHF
.,.,TRBJ2-3,13,TRBV7-3,TGTGCCAGCAGCTTAGAGTCGGCAGATACGCAGTATTTT,CASSLESADTQYF
.,few,TRBJ1-3,15,TRBV3-1/TRBV3-2,TGTGCCAGCAGCCAAGAAAACAGGGCTGGAAACACCATATATTTT,CASSQENRAGNTIYF
TRBD1,.,TRBJ1-3,14,TRBV10-2,TGCGCCAGCAAAATGACAGGGGCACGGAACACCATATATTTT,CASKMTGARNTIYF
.,.,TRBJ2-7,13,TRBV15,TGTGCCACCAGCAGAATAGGACAGTACGAGCAGTACTTC,CATSRIGQYEQYF
.,many,TRBJ1-1,15,TRBV7-9,TGTGCCAGCAGCCCTCTCCCGCAGGGAAACACTGAAGCTTTCTTT,CASSPLPQGNTEAFF
TRBD1,few,TRBJ2-7,15,TRBV2,TGTGCCAGCAGTGGAAAAGACAGGGGAGTCTACGAGCAGTACTTC,CASSGKDRGVYEQYF
.,once,TRBJ1-2,15,TRBV7-2,TGTGCCAGCACCCTCGGATTGACAAAGCCAAGGGGCTACACCTTC,CASTLGLTKPRGYTF
.,.,TRBJ2-2,17,TRBV27,TGTGCCAGCAGTTTATCCTACGGGGTGACGAACACCGGGGAGCTGTTTTTT,CASSLSYGVTNTGELFF
TRBD2,.,TRBJ2-5,12,TRBV15,TGTGCCACCAGCCCGGGAGGGGAGACCCAGTACTTC,CATSPGGETQYF
TRBD1,.,TRBJ1-2,16,TRBV2,TGTGCCAGCAGTGTAGGGCGACAGGGTAGGGGCTATGGCTACACCTTC,CASSVGRQGRGYGYTF
TRBD1,.,TRBJ1-4,14,TRBV28,TGTGCCACCTACTTGGGGGCAGGGGGTGGGAAACTGTTTTTT,CATYLGAGGGKLFF
.,.,TRBJ2-3,15,TRBV12-2,TGTGCAAGTCGCCGCGAATTGACTAGCACAGATACGCAGTATTTT,CASRRELTSTDTQYF
TRBD2,once,TRBJ2-3,15,TRBV4-1,TGCGCCAGCAGCCGTGGGGGGGGGTTGGCAGATACGCAGTATTTT,CASSRGGGLADTQYF
.,.,TRBJ2-3,13,TRBV7-9,TGTGCCAGCAGCACCCGGGACTTCGATACGCAGTATTTT,CASSTRDFDTQYF
TRBD1,.,TRBJ1-2,15,TRBV7-9,TGTGCCAGCAGCTTAGTGCGGACAGGGGGCTATGGCTACACCTTC,CASSLVRTGGYGYTF
.,.,TRBJ1-6,15,TRBV5-6,TGTGCCAGCAGCTTCTCGACGGGACTTAATTCACCCCTCCACTTT,CASSFSTGLNSPLHF
TRBD2,.,TRBJ2-3,14,TRBV11-3,TGTGCCAGCAGCTCGAGCGGGGGGGTAGATACGCAGTATTTT,CASSSSGGVDTQYF
TRBD1,.,TRBJ1-2,14,TRBV5-1,TGCGCCAGCAGAACCACTGACAGGGGATATGGCTACACCTTC,CASRTTDRGYGYTF
.,few,TRBJ2-5,15,TRBV7-2,TGTGCCAGCAGCTTCCGACAGGCCCCGGGAGAGACCCAGTACTTC,CASSFRQAPGETQYF
.,.,TRBJ2-6,15,TRBV7-9,TGTGCCAGCGCCCGAATCGGTCCTGGGGCCAACGTCCTGACTTTC,CASARIGPGANVLTF
.,.,TRBJ1-5,13,TRBV3-1/TRBV3-2,TGTGCCAGCAGCCTGGGCCTCAATCAGCCCCAGCATTTT,CASSLGLNQPQHF
.,.,TRBJ2-1,14,TRBV30,TGTGCCTGGAGTGTAGGACAGTTAACGAATGAGCAGTTCTTC,CAWSVGQLTNEQFF
TRBD1,.,TRBJ1-2,15,TRBV7-2,TGTGCCAGCAGCTTAGCCGGGACAGACAACTATGGCTACACCTTC,CASSLAGTDNYGYTF
TRBD2,.,TRBJ2-3,15,TRBV9,TGTGCCAGCAGCCCAGGAGGAAGCGGGGGAGATACGCAGTATTTT,CASSPGGSGGDTQYF
.,once,TRBJ1-3,11,TRBV5-5,TGTGCCAGCAGGCAGGAAGTGACCATATATTTT,CASRQEVTIYF
.,.,TRBJ2-7,17,TRBV4-1,TGCGCCAGCAGCCAGGGGGGAGCAGGAGTTGTCCCCTACGAGCAGTACTTC,CASSQGGAGVVPYEQYF
.,.,TRBJ2-4,12,TRBV2,TGTGCCAGCAGTGAAGACACAAACATTCAGTACTTC,CASSEDTNIQYF
TRBD2,.,TRBJ2-4,16,TRBV7-8,TGTGCCAGCAGCTTAGCAACACTAGCGGGGGATGACATTCAGTACTTC,CASSLATLAGDDIQYF